The clone carrying this T cell receptor beta chain was detected a few times. Primers included in the PCR were 60 Vbeta and 13 Jbeta primers. TCRdb's table, derived via immunoSEQ multiplex PCR, lists solely in-frame clones and lacks some. The table includes under 150,000 clones, roughly 79% detected once. The data belong to a study of cytomegalovirus exposure and HLA in healthy donors. This CDR3 comprises 16 residues. The germline CDR1 and CDR2 sequences are MRHNA and SNTAGT. Germline trimming cut 0 bases from V and 5 bases from J; bases unmatched to any gene: 5. Material: PBMCs. The TCR originated in a woman aged 40 to 55 in good health and CMV-seronegative. The rearrangement joins TRBV6-4 to TRBJ2-3, with 10 bases that match TRBD1. Written as DNA, the CDR3 is TGTGCCAGCAGTGACTCAGGAGGGACAGGGGTAGATACGCAGTATTTT. The encoded protein is CASSDSGGTGVDTQYF.